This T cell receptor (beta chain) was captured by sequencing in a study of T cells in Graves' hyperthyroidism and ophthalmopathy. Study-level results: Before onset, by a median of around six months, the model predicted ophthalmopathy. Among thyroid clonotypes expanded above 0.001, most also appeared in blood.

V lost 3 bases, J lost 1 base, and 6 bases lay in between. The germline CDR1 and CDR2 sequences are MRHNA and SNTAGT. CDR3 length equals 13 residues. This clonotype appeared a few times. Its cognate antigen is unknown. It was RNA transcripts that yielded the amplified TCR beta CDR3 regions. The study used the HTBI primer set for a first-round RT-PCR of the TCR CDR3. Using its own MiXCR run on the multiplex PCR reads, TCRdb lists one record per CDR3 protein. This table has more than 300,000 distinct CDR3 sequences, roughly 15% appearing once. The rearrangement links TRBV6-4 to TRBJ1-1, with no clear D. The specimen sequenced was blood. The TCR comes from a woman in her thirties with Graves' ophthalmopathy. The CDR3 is CASSEFRNTEAFF. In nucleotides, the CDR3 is TGTGCCAGCAGTGAATTCAGGAACACTGAAGCTTTCTTT.